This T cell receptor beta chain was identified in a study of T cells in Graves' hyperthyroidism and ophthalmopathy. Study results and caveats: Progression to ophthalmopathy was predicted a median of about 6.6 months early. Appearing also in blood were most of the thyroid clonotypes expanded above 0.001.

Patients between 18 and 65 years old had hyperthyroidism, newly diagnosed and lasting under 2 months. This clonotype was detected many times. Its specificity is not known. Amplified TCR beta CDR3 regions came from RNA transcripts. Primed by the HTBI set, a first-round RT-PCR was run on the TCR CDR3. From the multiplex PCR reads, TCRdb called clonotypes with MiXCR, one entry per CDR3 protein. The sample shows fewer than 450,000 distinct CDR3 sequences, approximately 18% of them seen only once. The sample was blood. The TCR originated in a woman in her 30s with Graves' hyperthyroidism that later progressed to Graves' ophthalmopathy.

The CDR3: CSARLRGVANTGELFF. The CDR3, as DNA: TGCAGTGCCCGCCTGCGGGGCGTCGCGAACACCGGGGAGCTGTTTTTT. The chain joins TRBV20-1 to TRBJ2-2; D perhaps matches TRBD2 (6 bases). The CDR3 has 16 amino acids. Trimming pared 6 bases from V and 0 bases from J, leaving 17 bases between. Germline V gene data show CDR1 as DFQATT and CDR2 as SNEGSKA (reference sequence).